This T cell receptor (beta chain) was documented in a study of cytomegalovirus exposure and HLA in healthy donors. Points from the study as a whole: In vitro experiments confirmed that a few CMV-associated chains were specific for CMV antigens. HLA restriction was apparent for most CMV-associated TCR beta chains in a later analysis.

This CDR3 region has 14 residues. Germline CDR1 is SGHRS and CDR2 is YFSETQ. The J segment lost 10 bases and the V segment lost 4 bases, leaving 6 bases of the junction unmatched. Healthy individuals who donated bone marrow served as the donors. With regard to this clone: Its antigen is unidentified.

The PCR was carried out with 60 Vbeta primers and 13 Jbeta primers. Authors' processing steps: A later analysis tallied 65 million to 85 million unique TCR beta chains, 9 million to 12 million of them shared. Generated by immunoSEQ multiplex PCR, the TCRdb table keeps only in-frame clones and is missing some. Clonal size and the V and J genes are those of that table, whereas D and trimming came from the DNA. The sample has under 200,000 clones, more than 75% seen once. This receptor was identified in a woman aged 50 to 60 in good health and CMV-seropositive. Sequencing was performed on PBMCs. The chain joins TRBV5-1 to TRBJ2-7; TRBD2 aligns across 15 bases. The CDR3 DNA reads as TGCGCCAGCAGCGCGGGGACTAGCGGGGGGATTCAGTACTTC. It encodes CASSAGTSGGIQYF. The whole variable domain, remainder taken from reference TRBV5-1 and TRBJ2-7, is KAGVTQTPRYLIKTRGQQVTLSCSPISGHRSVSWYQQTPGQGLQFLFEYFSETQRNKGNFPGRFSGRQFSNSRSEMNVSTLELGDSALYLCASSAGTSGGIQYFGPGTRLTVT.